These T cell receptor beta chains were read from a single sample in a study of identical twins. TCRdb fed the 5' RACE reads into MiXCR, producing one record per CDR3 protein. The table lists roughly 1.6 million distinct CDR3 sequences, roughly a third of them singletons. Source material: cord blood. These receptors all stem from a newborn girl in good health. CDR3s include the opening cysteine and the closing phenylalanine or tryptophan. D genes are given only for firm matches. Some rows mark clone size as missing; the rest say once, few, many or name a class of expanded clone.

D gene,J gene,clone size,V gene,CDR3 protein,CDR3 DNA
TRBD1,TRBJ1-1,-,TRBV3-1,CASSQEGTAAEAFF,TGTGCCAGCAGCCAAGAGGGGACAGCGGCTGAAGCTTTCTTT
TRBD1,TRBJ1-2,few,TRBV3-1,CASSQGQGVDGYTF,TGTGCCAGCAGCCAAGGCCAGGGGGTGGATGGCTACACCTTC
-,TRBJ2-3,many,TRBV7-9,CASSPRGSGYTDTQYF,TGTGCCAGCAGCCCCCGTGGTAGTGGTTACACAGATACGCAGTATTTT
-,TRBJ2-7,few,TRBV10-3,CAISEYRDNYEQYF,TGTGCCATCAGTGAGTACCGGGACAACTACGAGCAGTACTTC
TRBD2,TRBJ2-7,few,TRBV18,CASSLLERGGGEQYF,TGTGCCAGCTCACTTTTAGAGCGGGGAGGTGGCGAGCAGTACTTC
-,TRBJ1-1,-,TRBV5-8,CASSLETEVAFF,TGTGCCAGCAGCTTGGAAACAGAGGTGGCTTTCTTT
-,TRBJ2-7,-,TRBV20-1,CSARPSARLRSQYF,TGCAGTGCTAGACCGTCCGCCCGACTACGATCGCAGTACTTC
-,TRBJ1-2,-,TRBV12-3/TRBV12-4,CASSLGLQANYGYTF,TGTGCCAGCAGTTTAGGTTTACAGGCTAACTATGGCTACACCTTC
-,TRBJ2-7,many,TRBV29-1,CSVEDVTYEQYF,TGCAGCGTTGAAGACGTCACCTACGAGCAGTACTTC
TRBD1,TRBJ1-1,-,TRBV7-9,CASSTETGWQNTEAFF,TGTGCCAGCAGCACCGAGACAGGGTGGCAGAACACTGAAGCTTTCTTT
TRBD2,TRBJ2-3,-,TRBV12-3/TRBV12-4,CASSLASGTSGSLAQYF,TGTGCCAGCAGTTTAGCCTCCGGGACTAGCGGGAGTCTCGCGCAGTATTTT
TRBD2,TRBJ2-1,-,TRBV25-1,CASTPGTSSYEQFF,TGTGCCAGCACCCCGGGGACTAGTTCCTACGAGCAGTTCTTC
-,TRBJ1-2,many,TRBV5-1,CASSSTQGANYGYTF,TGTGCCAGCAGCTCAACCCAAGGAGCCAACTATGGCTACACCTTC
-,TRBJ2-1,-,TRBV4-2,CASSLNRGLSYNEQFF,TGTGCCAGCAGCCTAAATCGGGGGCTCTCCTACAATGAGCAGTTCTTC
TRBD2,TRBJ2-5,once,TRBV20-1,CSARGRRGPKRGERETQYF,TGCAGTGCTAGAGGCCGCAGGGGCCCCAAGCGGGGGGAGAGAGAGACCCAGTACTTC
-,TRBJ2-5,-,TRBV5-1,CASSLYPDQETQYF,TGCGCCAGCAGCTTGTATCCAGACCAAGAGACCCAGTACTTC
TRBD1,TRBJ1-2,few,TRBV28,CASTTIPGQGNYGYTF,TGTGCCAGCACCACCATTCCGGGACAGGGTAACTATGGCTACACCTTC
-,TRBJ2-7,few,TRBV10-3,CAITPGTRVNYEQYF,TGTGCCATCACCCCAGGGACGAGGGTAAACTACGAGCAGTACTTC
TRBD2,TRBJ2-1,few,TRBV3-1,CASSQGLAGGLEQFF,TGTGCCAGCAGCCAAGGACTAGCGGGGGGACTAGAGCAGTTCTTC
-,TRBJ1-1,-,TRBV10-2,CASTYPDGPNTEAFF,TGCGCCAGCACGTACCCCGACGGACCGAACACTGAAGCTTTCTTT
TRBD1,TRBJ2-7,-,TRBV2,CASGRDRGNYEQYF,TGTGCCAGCGGACGGGACAGGGGAAACTACGAGCAGTACTTC
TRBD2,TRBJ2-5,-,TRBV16,CASSLAGGPLERYF,TGTGCCAGCAGCCTAGCGGGAGGCCCCCTCGAGCGGTACTTC
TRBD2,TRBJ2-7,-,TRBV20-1,CSAVTGTSVYEQYF,TGCAGTGCCGTAACCGGGACTAGCGTCTACGAGCAGTACTTC
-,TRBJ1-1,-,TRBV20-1,CSARARQQGFPEAFF,TGCAGTGCTAGAGCCAGGCAACAGGGATTCCCTGAAGCTTTCTTT
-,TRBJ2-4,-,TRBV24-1,CATSDRNREGAKNIQYF,TGTGCCACCAGTGACAGGAACAGGGAAGGAGCCAAAAACATTCAGTACTTC
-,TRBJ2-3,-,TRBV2,CASSALYADTQYF,TGTGCCAGCAGTGCTCTGTACGCAGATACGCAGTATTTT
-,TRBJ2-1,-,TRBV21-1,CASSKAPLVSSYNEQFF,TGTGCCAGCAGCAAAGCACCACTAGTATCCTCCTACAATGAGCAGTTCTTC
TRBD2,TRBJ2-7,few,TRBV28,CAITQAGGSYEQYF,TGTGCCATCACTCAAGCGGGAGGGTCATACGAGCAGTACTTC
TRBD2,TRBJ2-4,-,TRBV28,CASKLAGGLAKNIQYF,TGTGCCAGCAAACTAGCGGGAGGGTTGGCCAAAAACATTCAGTACTTC
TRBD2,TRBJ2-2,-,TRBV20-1,CSASLAGFGELFF,TGCAGTGCTAGTCTAGCGGGTTTCGGGGAGCTGTTTTTT
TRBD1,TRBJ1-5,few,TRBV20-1,CSARDPGGSQPQHF,TGCAGTGCTAGAGATCCAGGGGGTAGTCAGCCCCAGCATTTT
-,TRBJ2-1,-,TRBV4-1,CASSQVIFSGAYNEQFF,TGCGCCAGCAGCCAAGTTATTTTTAGCGGCGCCTACAATGAGCAGTTCTTC
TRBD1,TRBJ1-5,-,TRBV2,CASSARDRGASGNQPQHF,TGTGCCAGCAGTGCCCGGGACAGGGGCGCAAGTGGTAATCAGCCCCAGCATTTT
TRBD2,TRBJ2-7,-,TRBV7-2,CASSLGGREVSYEQYF,TGTGCCAGCAGCTTAGGTGGGCGGGAGGTATCCTACGAGCAGTACTTC
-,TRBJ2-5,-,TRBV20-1,CSARRTQETQYF,TGCAGTGCTAGGCGGACCCAAGAGACCCAGTACTTC
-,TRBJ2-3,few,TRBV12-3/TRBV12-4,CASSFRDITDTQYF,TGTGCCAGCAGTTTCAGAGACATCACAGATACGCAGTATTTT
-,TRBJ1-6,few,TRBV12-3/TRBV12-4,CASSYRDNSPLHF,TGTGCCAGCAGTTACAGGGACAATTCACCCCTCCACTTT
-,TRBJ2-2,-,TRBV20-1,CSARDLALQGPGTGELFF,TGCAGTGCTAGAGATTTGGCCCTACAGGGCCCGGGGACTGGGGAGCTGTTTTTT
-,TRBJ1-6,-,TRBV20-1,CSARGGDNSPLHF,TGCAGTGCTAGGGGTGGGGACAATTCACCCCTCCACTTT
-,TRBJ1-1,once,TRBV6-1,CASRNLNTKLENTEAFF,TGTGCCAGCAGGAACTTAAACACAAAACTGGAGAACACTGAAGCTTTCTTT
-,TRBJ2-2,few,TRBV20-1,CSASPTFPANTGELFF,TGCAGTGCTAGCCCAACCTTCCCCGCGAACACCGGGGAGCTGTTTTTT
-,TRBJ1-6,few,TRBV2,CASSGGGRPSNSPLHF,TGTGCCAGCAGTGGGGGTGGGAGGCCCTCCAATTCACCCCTCCACTTT
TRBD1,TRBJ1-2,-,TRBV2,CATSTGLDYGYTF,TGTGCCACCTCGACAGGGCTGGACTATGGCTACACCTTC
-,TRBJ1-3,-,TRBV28,CASSFYRYSGNTIYF,TGTGCCAGCAGTTTTTACCGTTACTCTGGAAACACCATATATTTT